This T cell receptor beta chain was documented in a study of siplizumab effects on memory and regulatory T cells. Here immunoSEQ multiplex PCR was the method, and the copy in TCRdb shows in-frame clones only, minus some. The table records 70,000 to 90,000 clones, 85% to 90% of them present only once. As to this clone: Its antigen is unidentified.

Study-level findings and limits: Most proliferating CD4+ or CD8+ clones, roughly 75-95%, had no naive or memory assignment. Memory cells seemed less diverse than naive T cells, which also seemed major contributors to the alloresponse.

The V end lost 2 bases, the J end lost 6 bases, and 14 bases lay between the germline ends. In germline, CDR1 is SGHTA, CDR2 FQGTGA. This CDR3 has 15 residues. This chain connects TRBV7-3 to TRBJ1-5, with D possibly TRBD1 on 5 matching bases. The TCR was taken from a human donor in good health. Sequencing used CD4+ T cells sorted from blood. This chain's CDR3 is CASSLDGARGQPQHF. CDR3 nucleotides: TGTGCCAGCAGCTTAGACGGGGCAAGAGGTCAGCCCCAGCATTTT.